The sequence of this TCR beta chain was determined in a study of graft-versus-host responses after intestinal transplantation. For the study at large: Recipients obtained multivisceral, liver-intestinal, or isolated intestinal transplants.

The assay was immunoSEQ multiplex PCR, and TCRdb's table has in-frame clones only and misses some. The sample records around 45,000 clones, around 90% being singletons. CDR1 is SGHTA, CDR2 FQGNSA, per germline. The length of the CDR3 is 15 residues. Trimming took 5 bases from V and 3 from J; bases not matched to a gene: 1. This clone was found once. The antigen is unknown. The sample in question was unstimulated CD4+ T cells sorted from spleen or lymph node cells, obtained before transplant. V usage is TRBV7-2 and J usage is TRBJ2-3; 14 positions agree with TRBD2. The TCR was taken from a human donor who was the organ donor for an intestinal transplant. The CDR3 DNA reads as TGTGCCAGCAGCGGGACTAGCGGGAGTACAGATACGCAGTATTTT. Its protein is CASSGTSGSTDTQYF.